Following are 32 T cell receptor beta chains from one sample sequenced in a study of blood T cell repertoires in COVID-19. Measured with immunoSEQ multiplex PCR; TCRdb has only the in-frame clones, and not every one. The sample yields 470,000 or so clones, 75% to 90% seen once. Sequenced input: peripheral blood. Receptors were obtained from a woman younger than 45 with acute or convalescent COVID-19.

The chain joins TRBV18 to TRBJ2-1; D is uncertain. There are 12 residues in the CDR3. V shed 3 bases and J shed 7 bases, with 7 bases lying between them. Germline V CDR1 and CDR2: KGHSH, LQKENI. The CDR3 nucleotides read TGTGCCAGCTCACCGGAGCGTAATGAGCAGTTCTTC. Translation gives CASSPERNEQFF.

The genes are TRBV2 and TRBJ1-3, with a weak D call TRBD1 (6 bases). The V gene's germline CDR1 is SNHLY and CDR2 FYNNEI. This CDR3 has 16 residues. Trimming cost V 3 bases and J 8 bases, with 20 bases left between them. The CDR3 protein is CASSEGAGRAGDTIYF. DNA for the CDR3: TGTGCCAGCAGTGAGGGGGCCGGGAGAGCGGGGGACACCATATATTTT.

V usage is TRBV2 and J usage is TRBJ2-1; D is possibly TRBD2 (7 bases). V lost 7 bases and J 9 bases, leaving 16 bases between the germline ends. Germline assignment: CDR1 SNHLY and CDR2 FYNNEI. The CDR3 loop spans 13 amino acids. In nucleotides, the CDR3 is TGTGCCAGCACCGAGGGCCGGGGGGCTGAGCAGTTCTTC. This translates into CASTEGRGAEQFF.

V gene TRBV5-6 combines with J gene TRBJ1-5; D uncertain. Germline V lookup: CDR1 SGHDT, CDR2 YYEEEE. Trimming cost V 0 bases and J 1 base, with 5 bases left between them. The CDR3 has 14 amino acids. The CDR3: CASSLGQSNQPQHF. In DNA, the CDR3 is TGTGCCAGCAGCTTGGGGCAGAGCAATCAGCCCCAGCATTTT.

J is TRBJ1-5 and V is TRBV6-5; D is possibly TRBD1 (6 bases). Germline CDR1 and CDR2: MNHEY and SVGAGI. V was clipped by 7 bases and J by 0 bases, with 13 bases between them. The CDR3 runs to 15 residues. The CDR3 spells CASTSGVNSNQPQHF. The CDR3 nucleotides are TGTGCCAGCACTTCAGGGGTGAATAGCAATCAGCCCCAGCATTTT.

The V call is TRBV5-1, the J call TRBJ1-6; no clear D. Germline-derived CDR1 and CDR2 are SGHRS and YFSETQ. Trimming stripped 0 bases from V and 6 bases from J, with 10 bases between. CDR3 length: 15 residues. This chain's CDR3 is CASSLDRPANSPLHF. The DNA of the CDR3 is TGCGCCAGCAGCTTGGACAGACCAGCTAATTCACCCCTCCACTTT.

The chain recombines TRBV28 with TRBJ1-5; 8 nucleotides match TRBD1. CDR1 MDHEN and CDR2 SYDVKM come from the germline V gene. This CDR3 is built from 15 residues. The V gene end was trimmed by 5 bases and the J gene end by 3 bases; junction bases not matched to a gene: 6. CDR3 nucleotides: TGTGCCAGCAGTAAGACAGGGGTGGTCAATCAGCCCCAGCATTTT. Translated: CASSKTGVVNQPQHF.

The genes are TRBV2 and TRBJ2-3; perhaps TRBD1 as D (6 bases). Germline V lookup: CDR1 SNHLY, CDR2 FYNNEI. The CDR3 runs to 15 residues. The V and J ends lost 8 bases and 2 bases respectively, with 17 bases between them. CDR3 sequence: CASRKDRLNTDTQYF. For the CDR3, the DNA is TGTGCCAGCCGGAAGGACAGATTAAACACAGATACGCAGTATTTT.

This chain links TRBV5-6 with TRBJ2-3, with 10 bases aligning to TRBD2. CDR1 SGHDT and CDR2 YYEEEE come from the germline V gene. The CDR3 consists of 19 residues. V lost 7 bases to trimming and J lost 3 bases; unmatched junction nucleotides: 20. The CDR3 DNA follows: TGTGCCAGCCGCGGGCTGGGGAGCGGGGGGGAAAGTGGTACAGATACGCAGTATTTT. Translated: CASRGLGSGGESGTDTQYF.

This clone was recorded once. This rearrangement joins TRBV18 to TRBJ1-6, with D possibly TRBD1 on 6 matching bases. There are 16 residues in the CDR3. CDR1 is KGHSH, CDR2 LQKENI, per germline. V dropped 2 bases and J dropped 10 bases, with 18 bases sitting between them. CDR3 DNA sequence: TGTGCCAGCTCACCAGGGGGCGCCGGATTCGAATCACCCCTCCACTTT. It encodes CASSPGGAGFESPLHF.

The chain has TRBV15 and TRBJ1-2; D remains ambiguous. V shed 1 base and J shed 2 bases, with 5 bases lying between them. Per germline, CDR1 LNHNV and CDR2 YYDKDF (reference sequence). This CDR3 has 13 residues. The CDR3 DNA follows: TGTGCCACCAGCAGAGGAGGAAACTATGGCTACACCTTC. Translation: CATSRGGNYGYTF.

This clone was detected once. This chain links TRBV3-1 (or the pseudogene TRBV3-2) with TRBJ2-5; TRBD2 aligns across 7 bases. Germline V gene sequence: CDR1 LGHDT, CDR2 YNNKEL (reference sequence). Germline trimming cut 4 bases from V and 2 bases from J; bases unmatched to any gene: 7. The CDR3 is 15 amino acids. CDR3 in DNA: TGTGCCAGCAGCCTCCGGGCTAGCGGACAAGAGACCCAGTACTTC. Translation gives CASSLRASGQETQYF.

The V gene is TRBV6-1, the J gene TRBJ1-1, with no clear D. The germline V and J ends were trimmed by 1 base and 6 bases, with 12 bases remaining between them. Germline assignment: CDR1 MNHNS and CDR2 SASEGT. The CDR3 loop spans 14 amino acids. This CDR3 reads CASSEGVWRSEAFF. The DNA of the CDR3 is TGTGCCAGCAGTGAAGGGGTCTGGCGGTCTGAAGCTTTCTTT.

This chain links TRBV6-5 with TRBJ1-4, with D possibly matching TRBD1 (6 bases). The CDR3 extends over 14 amino acids. Germline CDR1 MNHEY, CDR2 SVGAGI. The V gene lost 2 bases and the J gene lost 8 bases, with 12 bases spanning the gap. CDR3 sequence (DNA): TGTGCCAGCAGTTACGGGGGCGCTGGAGAAAAACTGTTTTTT. This sequence encodes CASSYGGAGEKLFF.

Here the CDR3 DNA reads TGTGCCAGCAGTGCTAGCTACGAGCAGTACTTC. Translation: CASSASYEQYF. The chain has TRBV2 and TRBJ2-7; D remains unclear. In germline, CDR1 is SNHLY, CDR2 FYNNEI. Trimming pared 4 bases from V and 3 bases from J, leaving 4 bases between. This CDR3 has 11 residues.

The gene calls are TRBV3-1 (or the pseudogene TRBV3-2) and TRBJ1-1; 7 bases align to TRBD1. V shed 3 bases and J 5 bases; nucleotides not matched to a gene: 0. The germline V gene has CDR1 LGHDT and CDR2 YNNKEL (reference sequence). This CDR3 spans 12 amino acids. In DNA form, the CDR3 reads TGTGCCAGCAGCCAGACAGGGACTGAAGCTTTCTTT. Translating gives CASSQTGTEAFF.

The CDR3 loop reads CSVRGSLAYGYTF. CDR3 coding DNA: TGCAGCGTCCGGGGGTCCCTGGCCTATGGCTACACCTTC. The V gene is TRBV29-1, the J gene TRBJ1-2; D is possibly TRBD1 (5 bases). CDR1 and CDR2 from the germline V gene are SQVTM and ANQGSEA. V lost 6 bases and J lost 4, with 15 bases in between. This CDR3 comprises 13 residues.

The V call is TRBV7-9, the J call TRBJ2-7; 8 bases are a match to TRBD1. In germline, CDR1 is SEHNR, CDR2 FQNEAQ (reference sequence). The CDR3 loop spans 16 amino acids. The V gene end was trimmed by 3 bases and the J gene end by 0 bases; junction bases not matched to a gene: 7. The CDR3 spells CASSLGGQDSSYEQYF. The DNA for the CDR3 is TGTGCCAGCAGCTTGGGGGGACAGGACAGCTCCTACGAGCAGTACTTC.

The chain employs TRBV5-6 and TRBJ1-1; 9 bases align to TRBD1. The junction had 6 bases not matched to a gene; V was cut back by 3 bases and J by 6 bases. This CDR3 is 14 amino acids long. Germline V lookup: CDR1 SGHDT, CDR2 YYEEEE. The CDR3 DNA reads as TGTGCCAGCAGCTGGGACAGGGCCAGTGCTGAAGCTTTCTTT. It is translated as CASSWDRASAEAFF.

Comments on this clone: This same CDR3 is encoded by further DNA sequences in the sample. The rearrangement uses TRBV3-1 (or the pseudogene TRBV3-2) and TRBJ1-2; D gene ambiguous. The CDR3 covers 15 residues. The V gene's germline CDR1 is LGHDT and CDR2 YNNKEL (reference sequence). V shed 3 bases and J shed 1 base, with 12 bases lying between them. In nucleotides, the CDR3 is TGTGCCAGCAGCCAGGCGGGTGGAGGTAACTATGGCTACACCTTC. Translation: CASSQAGGGNYGYTF.

The chain has TRBV7-2 and TRBJ2-1; TRBD2 might be the D (6 bases). The V gene's germline CDR1 is SGHTA and CDR2 FQGNSA. V gave up 5 bases and J gave up 1 base, with 15 bases separating them. The CDR3 sequence is 16 residues long. The DNA for the CDR3 is TGTGCCAGCAGCCCGGGGACTCCTATATCCTACAATGAGCAGTTCTTC. It yields the protein CASSPGTPISYNEQFF.

This chain links TRBV12-3 or TRBV12-4 with TRBJ1-5, with D tentatively TRBD1 (6 bases). The V and J ends lost 3 bases and 5 bases respectively, with 8 bases between them. The CDR3 runs 13 residues. CDR3 residues: CASSLYRDQPQHF. The CDR3 coding sequence is TGTGCCAGCAGTTTGTACAGGGATCAGCCCCAGCATTTT.

The V and J genes are TRBV9 and TRBJ1-3, with 9 bases matching TRBD1. The CDR3 extends over 17 amino acids. V was clipped by 3 bases and J by 7 bases; unmatched bases: 14. Germline CDR1 SGDLS, CDR2 YYNGEE. CDR3 loop: CASSELGVGQGGNTIYF. The DNA of the CDR3 is TGTGCCAGCAGCGAGCTGGGTGTGGGACAGGGCGGGAACACCATATATTTT.

The rearrangement links TRBV29-1 to TRBJ1-6; TRBD1 aligns across 8 bases. The CDR3 runs 14 residues. Per the germline V gene, CDR1 is SQVTM and CDR2 is ANQGSEA. V lost 4 bases and J lost 12; bases outside the gene matches: 11. CDR3 sequence (DNA): TGCAGCGTTGCCCCCGGGCCAGGGGGCGAACCCCTCCACTTT. This sequence encodes CSVAPGPGGEPLHF.

The chain joins TRBV24-1 to TRBJ2-3; TRBD1 is a possible D gene (5 bases). CDR1 KGHDR and CDR2 SFDVKD come from the germline V gene. The V end was cut by 3 bases, the J end by 0 bases, with 9 bases between. This CDR3 region has 15 residues. CDR3 residues: CATSDQGRSTDTQYF. DNA of the CDR3: TGTGCCACCAGTGATCAGGGCAGGAGCACAGATACGCAGTATTTT.

The chain combines TRBV5-3 with TRBJ1-6; D perhaps matches TRBD1 (6 bases). TRBV5-3 counts as an open reading frame of uncertain function. This CDR3 region has 16 residues. V lost 0 bases to trimming and J lost 5 bases, with 12 bases between them. CDR3 region: CARSLGARQDNSPLHF. CDR3 DNA sequence: TGTGCCAGAAGCTTGGGAGCGAGACAGGATAATTCACCCCTCCACTTT.

This chain uses TRBV2 with TRBJ1-2; D might be TRBD1 (6 bases). Trimming cost V 2 bases and J 5 bases, with 12 bases left between them. CDR1 and CDR2 from the germline V gene are SNHLY and FYNNEI. The CDR3 contains 14 residues. Here the CDR3 reads CASSESGGRYGYTF. Here the CDR3 DNA reads TGTGCCAGCAGTGAAAGCGGGGGCAGGTATGGCTACACCTTC. The variable domain in full, completed from reference TRBV2 and TRBJ1-2, reads EPEVTQTPSHQVTQMGQEVILRCVPISNHLYFYWYRQILGQKVEFLVSFYNNEISEKSEIFDDQFSVERPDGSNFTLKIRSTKLEDSAMYFCASSESGGRYGYTFGSGTRLTVV.

The chain is built from TRBV29-1 and TRBJ2-2; 7 bases align to TRBD1. The CDR3 loop spans 12 amino acids. The germline CDR1 and CDR2 sequences are SQVTM and ANQGSEA. The CDR3 protein is CTGQTNTGELFF. The CDR3 DNA reads as TGCACGGGACAGACTAACACCGGGGAGCTGTTTTTT.

The chain uses TRBV10-1 and TRBJ1-6; D uncertain. Germline V gene data show CDR1 as WNHNN and CDR2 as SYGVQD (reference sequence). V was trimmed by 8 bases and J by 3 bases, leaving 14 bases between them. CDR3 length equals 15 residues. CDR3: CASQLLADYNSPLHF. As DNA, the CDR3 is TGCGCCAGCCAACTCCTAGCGGACTATAATTCACCCCTCCACTTT.

The chain recombines TRBV5-5 with TRBJ2-3; TRBD1 matches 9 bases. This CDR3 has 15 residues. Germline V lookup: CDR1 SGHKS, CDR2 YYEKEE (reference sequence). V shed 4 bases and J 4 bases; nucleotides not matched to a gene: 7. The DNA for the CDR3 is TGTGCCAGCAGCCTGGGACAGGGACCTGCAGATACGCAGTATTTT. Encoded protein: CASSLGQGPADTQYF.

This chain joins TRBV6-1 and TRBJ2-6; D call uncertain. Germline V CDR1 and CDR2: MNHNS, SASEGT. V shed 2 bases and J shed 2 bases, with 13 bases lying between them. This CDR3 region has 17 residues. As DNA, the CDR3 is TGTGCCAGCAGTGAATCGAACGGTCAGGCTGGGGCCAACGTCCTGACTTTC. This codes for CASSESNGQAGANVLTF.

This clone was seen just once. The DNA of the CDR3 is TGTGCCACCAGCGAGGGAGGGTTCCCACTCGGAAATGAAAAACTGTTTTTT. Protein: CATSEGGFPLGNEKLFF. This rearrangement joins TRBV24-1 to TRBJ1-4; D ambiguous. CDR3 length equals 17 residues. Germline CDR1 is KGHDR and CDR2 is SFDVKD. V was trimmed by 7 bases and J by 5 bases, leaving 22 bases between them.